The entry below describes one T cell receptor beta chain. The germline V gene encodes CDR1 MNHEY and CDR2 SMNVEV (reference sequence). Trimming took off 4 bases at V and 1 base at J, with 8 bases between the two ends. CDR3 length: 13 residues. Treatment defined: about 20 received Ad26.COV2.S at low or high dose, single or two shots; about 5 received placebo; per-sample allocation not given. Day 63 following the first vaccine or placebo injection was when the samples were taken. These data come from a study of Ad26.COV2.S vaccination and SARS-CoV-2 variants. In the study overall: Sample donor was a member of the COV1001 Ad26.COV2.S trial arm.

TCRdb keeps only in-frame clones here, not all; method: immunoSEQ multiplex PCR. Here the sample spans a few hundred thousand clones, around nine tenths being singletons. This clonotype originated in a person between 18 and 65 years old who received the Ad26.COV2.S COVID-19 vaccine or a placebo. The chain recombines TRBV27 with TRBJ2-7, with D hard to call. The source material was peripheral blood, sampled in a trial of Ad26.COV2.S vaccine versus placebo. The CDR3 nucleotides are TGTGCCAGCAGTTGGTCCAGTTCCTACGAGCAGTACTTC. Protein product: CASSWSSSYEQYF.